The 13 T cell receptor beta chains presented below share a single source sample, sequenced in a study of T cells in tuberculosis. TCRdb keeps only in-frame clones here, not all; method: immunoSEQ multiplex PCR. The sample includes approximately 30,000 clones, roughly 90% of them seen just once. Input material: PBMCs. The receptor source for this set is a donor aged 5 to 30 with latent tuberculosis or without tuberculosis infection.

The chain links TRBV7-6 to TRBJ2-7; TRBD2 aligns across 7 bases. There are 13 residues in the CDR3. CDR1 SGHVS and CDR2 FNYEAQ come from the germline V gene. The J segment lost 7 bases and the V segment lost 1 base, leaving 4 bases of the junction unmatched. The CDR3 DNA reads as TGTGCCAGCAGCTTAGACACCGGGGGGGAGCAGTACTTC. This translates into CASSLDTGGEQYF.

This chain links TRBV9 with TRBJ1-2, with D possibly TRBD1 on 6 matching bases. CDR1 is SGDLS, CDR2 YYNGEE, per germline. Trimming removed 0 bases from V and 5 bases from J, with 17 bases in between. The CDR3 is made up of 16 amino acids. CDR3 in DNA: TGTGCCAGCAGCGTAGCGGCTGGGGGCTTTGGTTATGGCTACACCTTC. It specifies CASSVAAGGFGYGYTF.

The gene calls are TRBV7-2 and TRBJ1-1; the D gene is possibly TRBD1 (5 bases). The CDR3 runs 15 residues. With 5 bases removed from V and 1 base from J, the gap between germline ends came to 14 bases. The germline CDR1 and CDR2 sequences are SGHTA and FQGNSA. This CDR3 is CASSPGDGWNTEAFF. The CDR3, as DNA: TGTGCCAGCAGCCCGGGGGACGGCTGGAACACTGAAGCTTTCTTT.

The chain links TRBV27 to TRBJ2-2, with TRBD1 identical over 8 bases. CDR3 length equals 15 residues. The germline gives CDR1 MNHEY, CDR2 SMNVEV (reference sequence). The ends lost 6 bases at V and 4 bases at J; junction bases unmatched: 7. The CDR3 DNA sequence: TGTGCCAGCAGCAAGACAGGGGCCCCCACCGGGGAGCTGTTTTTT. It yields the protein CASSKTGAPTGELFF.

In DNA form, the CDR3 reads TGCAGCGTTGTCCTCACGGCCCCAGACACCAGCACAGATACGCAGTATTTT. Translated, it gives CSVVLTAPDTSTDTQYF. The chain couples TRBV29-1 to TRBJ2-3; D is unclear. Trimming removed 4 bases at V and 0 bases at J, with 20 bases between. This CDR3 has 17 residues. Germline V CDR1 and CDR2: SQVTM, ANQGSEA.

The V gene is TRBV5-1, the J gene TRBJ2-7; 9 bases align to TRBD1. This CDR3 comprises 13 residues. Trimming cost V 4 bases and J 5 bases; bases outside gene matches: 4. Per germline, CDR1 SGHRS and CDR2 YFSETQ. The CDR3 loop is CASSVGDRDEQYF. The CDR3 DNA is TGCGCCAGCAGCGTTGGGGACAGGGACGAGCAGTACTTC.

J is TRBJ1-1 and V is TRBV12-5; D is ambiguous. CDR3 length equals 19 residues. Germline V gives CDR1 LGHNT, CDR2 FRNRAP. Trimming shortened V by 4 bases and J by 1 base, and 25 bases separated the two germline ends. CDR3 in amino acids: CASGSSPVPFPGGNTEAFF. The CDR3 DNA sequence: TGTGCTAGTGGTTCTTCCCCTGTTCCTTTCCCCGGTGGGAACACTGAAGCTTTCTTT.

The rearrangement joins TRBV5-4 to TRBJ2-7; 8 bases fit TRBD1. The CDR3 runs to 14 residues. V trimming: 3 bases; J trimming: 2 bases; junction bases outside the gene matches: 4. Germline V CDR1 and CDR2: SGHNT, YYREEE (reference sequence). The CDR3: CASSWGQATYEQYF. The CDR3 region has the DNA TGTGCCAGCAGCTGGGGACAGGCTACCTACGAGCAGTACTTC.

This chain links TRBV2 with TRBJ2-7, with 9 nucleotides matching TRBD1. The J segment lost 4 bases and the V segment lost 5 bases, leaving 3 bases of the junction unmatched. The CDR3 loop spans 13 amino acids. Germline CDR1 SNHLY, CDR2 FYNNEI. The CDR3 loop reads CASSKDRGYEQYF. The CDR3 DNA follows: TGTGCCAGCAGTAAGGACAGGGGTTACGAGCAGTACTTC. The full variable domain, in which reference TRBV2 and TRBJ2-7 provide the parts outside the CDR3, is EPEVTQTPSHQVTQMGQEVILRCVPISNHLYFYWYRQILGQKVEFLVSFYNNEISEKSEIFDDQFSVERPDGSNFTLKIRSTKLEDSAMYFCASSKDRGYEQYFGPGTRLTVT.

This sequence joins TRBV18 and TRBJ2-3; D might be TRBD1 (6 bases). In germline, CDR1 is KGHSH, CDR2 LQKENI. V lost 3 bases and J lost 1, with 14 bases in between. The CDR3 contains 16 residues. The CDR3 here is CASSPFSTGGTDTQYF. DNA for the CDR3: TGTGCCAGCTCACCGTTTTCGACAGGAGGCACAGATACGCAGTATTTT. Variable domain in full (rest from reference TRBV18 and TRBJ2-3): NAGVMQNPRHLVRRRGQEARLRCSPMKGHSHVYWYRQLPEEGLKFMVYLQKENIIDESGMPKERFSAEFPKEGPSILRIQQVVRGDSAAYFCASSPFSTGGTDTQYFGPGTRLTVL.

This chain joins TRBV6-5 and TRBJ2-7; 7 bases line up with TRBD1. V shed 6 bases and J 3 bases; nucleotides not matched to a gene: 8. Germline V gives CDR1 MNHEY, CDR2 SVGAGI. The CDR3 contains 14 residues. The DNA of the CDR3 is TGTGCCAGCAGACAGGGGATAATGGGCTACGAGCAGTACTTC. Its protein is CASRQGIMGYEQYF.

The chain links TRBV15 to TRBJ1-2, with a weak D call TRBD1 (6 bases). Trimming took off 1 base at V and 8 bases at J, with 14 bases between the two ends. This CDR3 has 14 amino acids. CDR1 is LNHNV, CDR2 YYDKDF, per germline (reference sequence). The CDR3 is CATSRGRGGAGYTF. For the CDR3, the DNA is TGTGCCACCAGCAGAGGGAGAGGGGGGGCCGGCTACACCTTC.

V usage is TRBV18 and J usage is TRBJ1-6; D not resolved. The V gene's germline CDR1 is KGHSH and CDR2 LQKENI. This CDR3 comprises 12 residues. V dropped 3 bases and J dropped 7 bases, with 4 bases sitting between them. CDR3 sequence (DNA): TGTGCCAGCTCACCTCAAAATTCACCCCTCCACTTT. Translating gives CASSPQNSPLHF.